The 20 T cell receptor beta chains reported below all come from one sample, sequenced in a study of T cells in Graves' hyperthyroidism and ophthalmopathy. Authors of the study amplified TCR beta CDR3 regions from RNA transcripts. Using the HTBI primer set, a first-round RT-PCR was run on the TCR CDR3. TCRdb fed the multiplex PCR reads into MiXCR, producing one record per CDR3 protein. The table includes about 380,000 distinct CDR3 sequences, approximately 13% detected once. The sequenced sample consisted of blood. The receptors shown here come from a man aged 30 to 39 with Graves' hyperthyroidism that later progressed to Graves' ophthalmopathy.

The CDR3 here is CASSLSLAEETQYF. CDR3 DNA sequence: TGCGCCAGCAGCTTGAGTCTAGCGGAAGAGACCCAGTACTTC. The genes are TRBV5-1 and TRBJ2-5; 7 bases are shared with TRBD2. This CDR3 spans 14 amino acids. Germline loops: CDR1 SGHRS, CDR2 YFSETQ. J was trimmed by 3 bases and V by 1 base; bases with no gene match: 3. Supplemented by reference TRBV5-1 and TRBJ2-5, the full variable domain reads KAGVTQTPRYLIKTRGQQVTLSCSPISGHRSVSWYQQTPGQGLQFLFEYFSETQRNKGNFPGRFSGRQFSNSRSEMNVSTLELGDSALYLCASSLSLAEETQYFGPGTRLLVL.

The CDR3: CASTAAGIKDIQYF. The CDR3 region has the DNA TGTGCCAGCACGGCGGCGGGCATTAAGGACATTCAGTACTTC. The V call is TRBV28, the J call TRBJ2-4, with D possibly being TRBD2 (5 bases). Germline CDR1 and CDR2: MDHEN and SYDVKM. The CDR3 runs 14 residues. V lost 7 bases and J 8 bases, leaving 18 bases between the germline ends. Looking up the rest from reference TRBV28 and TRBJ2-4 gives the full variable domain: DVKVTQSSRYLVKRTGEKVFLECVQDMDHENMFWYRQDPGLGLRLIYFSYDVKMKEKGDIPEGYSVSREKKERFSLILESASTNQTSMYLCASTAAGIKDIQYFGAGTRLSVL.

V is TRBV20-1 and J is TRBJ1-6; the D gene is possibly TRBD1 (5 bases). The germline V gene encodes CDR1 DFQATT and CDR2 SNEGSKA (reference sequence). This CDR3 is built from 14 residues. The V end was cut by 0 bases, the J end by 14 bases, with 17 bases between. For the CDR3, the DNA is TGCAGTGCTAGAGAGCGGGACTTGATTTCGACCCTCCACTTT. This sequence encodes CSARERDLISTLHF.

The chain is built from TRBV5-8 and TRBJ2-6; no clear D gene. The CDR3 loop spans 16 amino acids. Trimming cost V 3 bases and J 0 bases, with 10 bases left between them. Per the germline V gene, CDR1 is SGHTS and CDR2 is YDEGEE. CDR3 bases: TGTGCCAGCAGCTCCGTTCGGGCCTCTGGGGCCAACGTCCTGACTTTC. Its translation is CASSSVRASGANVLTF.

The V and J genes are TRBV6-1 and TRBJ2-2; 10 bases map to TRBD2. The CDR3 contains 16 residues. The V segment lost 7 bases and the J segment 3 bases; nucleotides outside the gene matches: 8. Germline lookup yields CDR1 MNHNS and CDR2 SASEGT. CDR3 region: CASNIERGGDTGELFF. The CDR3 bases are TGTGCCAGCAACATTGAGCGGGGGGGCGACACCGGGGAGCTGTTTTTT.

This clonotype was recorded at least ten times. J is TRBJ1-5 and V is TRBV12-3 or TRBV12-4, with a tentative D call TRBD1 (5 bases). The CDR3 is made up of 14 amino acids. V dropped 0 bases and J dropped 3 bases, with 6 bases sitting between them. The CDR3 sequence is CASSLAGLNQPQHF. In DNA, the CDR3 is TGTGCCAGCAGTTTAGCGGGGCTCAATCAGCCCCAGCATTTT.

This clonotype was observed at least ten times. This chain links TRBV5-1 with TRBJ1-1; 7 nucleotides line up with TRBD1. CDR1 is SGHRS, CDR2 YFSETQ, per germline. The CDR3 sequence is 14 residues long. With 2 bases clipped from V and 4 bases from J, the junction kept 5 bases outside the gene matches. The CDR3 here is CASSFQGEGTEAFF. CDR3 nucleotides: TGCGCCAGCAGCTTCCAGGGGGAAGGCACTGAAGCTTTCTTT.

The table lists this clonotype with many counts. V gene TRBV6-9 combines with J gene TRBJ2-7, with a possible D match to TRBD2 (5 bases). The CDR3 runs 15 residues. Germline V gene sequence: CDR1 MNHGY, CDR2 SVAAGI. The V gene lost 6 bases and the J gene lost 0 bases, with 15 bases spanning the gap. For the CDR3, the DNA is TGTGCCAGCAGACTAGGACCCTTTGGCTCCTACGAGCAGTACTTC. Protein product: CASRLGPFGSYEQYF.

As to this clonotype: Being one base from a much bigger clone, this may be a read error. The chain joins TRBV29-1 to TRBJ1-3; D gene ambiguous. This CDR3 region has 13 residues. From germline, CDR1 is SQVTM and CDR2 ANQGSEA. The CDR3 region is CSGQENSGDTIYF. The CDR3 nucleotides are TGCAGCGGGCAGGAGAACTCTGGAGACACCATATATTTT.

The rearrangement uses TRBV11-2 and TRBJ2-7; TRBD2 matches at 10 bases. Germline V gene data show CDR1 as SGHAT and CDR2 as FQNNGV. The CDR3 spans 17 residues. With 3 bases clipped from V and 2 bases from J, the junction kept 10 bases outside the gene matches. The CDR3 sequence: CASSFPSGGATTYEQYF. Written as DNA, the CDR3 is TGTGCCAGCAGCTTCCCTAGCGGGGGAGCCACTACCTACGAGCAGTACTTC. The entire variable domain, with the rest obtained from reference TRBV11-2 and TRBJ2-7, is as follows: EAGVAQSPRYKIIEKRQSVAFWCNPISGHATLYWYQQILGQGPKLLIQFQNNGVVDDSQLPKDRFSAERLKGVDSTLKIQPAKLEDSAVYLCASSFPSGGATTYEQYFGPGTRLTVT.

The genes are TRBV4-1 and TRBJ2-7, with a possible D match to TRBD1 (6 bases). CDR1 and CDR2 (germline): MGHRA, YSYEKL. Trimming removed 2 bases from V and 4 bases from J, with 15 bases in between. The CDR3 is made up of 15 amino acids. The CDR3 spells CASSQPGTLEYEQYF. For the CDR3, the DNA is TGCGCCAGCAGCCAACCCGGGACACTAGAATACGAGCAGTACTTC.

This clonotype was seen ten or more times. CDR3 DNA sequence: TGTGCCAGCTCAGAGGGGAACACTGAAGCTTTCTTT. Its protein is CASSEGNTEAFF. This chain uses TRBV18 with TRBJ1-1; D call uncertain. V lost 5 bases, J lost 1 base, and 5 bases lay in between. The CDR3 runs to 12 residues. In germline, CDR1 is KGHSH, CDR2 LQKENI.

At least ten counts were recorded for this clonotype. The CDR3 DNA is TGTGCCAGCAGCGCGGGACAGGGGAACACTGAAGCTTTCTTT. Protein sequence: CASSAGQGNTEAFF. The chain has TRBV7-9 and TRBJ1-1; 9 bases map to TRBD1. After removal of 5 bases from V and 1 base from J, the junction contained 2 bases not matched to a gene. In germline, CDR1 is SEHNR, CDR2 FQNEAQ (reference sequence). This CDR3 spans 14 amino acids.

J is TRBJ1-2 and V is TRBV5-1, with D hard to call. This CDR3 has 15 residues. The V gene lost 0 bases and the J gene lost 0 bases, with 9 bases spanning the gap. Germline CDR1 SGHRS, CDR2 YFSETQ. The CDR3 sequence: CASSLASLANYGYTF. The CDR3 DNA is TGCGCCAGCAGCTTGGCCAGTCTGGCTAACTATGGCTACACCTTC. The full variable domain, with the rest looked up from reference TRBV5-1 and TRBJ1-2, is KAGVTQTPRYLIKTRGQQVTLSCSPISGHRSVSWYQQTPGQGLQFLFEYFSETQRNKGNFPGRFSGRQFSNSRSEMNVSTLELGDSALYLCASSLASLANYGYTFGSGTRLTVV.

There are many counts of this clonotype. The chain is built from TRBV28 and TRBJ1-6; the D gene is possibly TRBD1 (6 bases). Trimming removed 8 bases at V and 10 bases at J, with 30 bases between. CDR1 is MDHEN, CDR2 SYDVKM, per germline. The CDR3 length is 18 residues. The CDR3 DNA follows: TGTGCCAGCGGTCCCAAAACTCCGGGACACCGTCTTCGATCACCCCTCCACTTT. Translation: CASGPKTPGHRLRSPLHF.

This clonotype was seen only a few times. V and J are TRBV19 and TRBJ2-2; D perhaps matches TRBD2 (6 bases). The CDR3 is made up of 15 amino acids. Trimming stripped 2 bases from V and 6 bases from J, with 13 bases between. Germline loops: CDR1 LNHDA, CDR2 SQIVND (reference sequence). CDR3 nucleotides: TGTGCCAGTAGTATATCACGCGGAGGGTCCGGGGAGCTGTTTTTT. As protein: CASSISRGGSGELFF. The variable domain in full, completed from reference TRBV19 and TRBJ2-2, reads DGGITQSPKYLFRKEGQNVTLSCEQNLNHDAMYWYRQDPGQGLRLIYYSQIVNDFQKGDIAEGYSVSREKKESFPLTVTSAQKNPTAFYLCASSISRGGSGELFFGEGSRLTVL.

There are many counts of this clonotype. The CDR3 sequence is CASSYFLGGGNTIYF. DNA for the CDR3: TGTGCCAGCAGTTACTTCCTGGGAGGCGGAAACACCATATATTTT. The chain carries TRBV6-5 and TRBJ1-3; the D is unclear. V dropped 1 base and J dropped 4 bases, with 11 bases sitting between them. Looked up from germline, CDR1 is MNHEY and CDR2 is SVGAGI. This CDR3 has 15 amino acids.

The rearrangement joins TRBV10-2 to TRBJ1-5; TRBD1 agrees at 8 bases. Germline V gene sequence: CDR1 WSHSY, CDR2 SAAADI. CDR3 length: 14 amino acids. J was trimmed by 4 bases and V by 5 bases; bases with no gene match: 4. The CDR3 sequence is CASSSGGANQPQHF. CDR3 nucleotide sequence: TGCGCCAGCAGTTCAGGGGGCGCGAATCAGCCCCAGCATTTT.

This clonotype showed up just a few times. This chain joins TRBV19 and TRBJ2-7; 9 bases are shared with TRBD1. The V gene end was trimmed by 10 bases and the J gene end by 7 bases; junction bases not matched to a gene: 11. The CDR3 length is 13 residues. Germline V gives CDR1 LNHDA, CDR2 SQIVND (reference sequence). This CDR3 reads CATTDRGSREQYF. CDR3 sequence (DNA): TGTGCCACCACAGACAGGGGGTCGAGGGAGCAGTACTTC.

The CDR3 reads CASSLRDGETQYF. CDR3 sequence (DNA): TGTGCCAGCAGCTTGCGGGATGGGGAGACCCAGTACTTC. The chain employs TRBV11-2 and TRBJ2-5, with D possibly TRBD2 on 6 matching bases. The CDR3 contains 13 residues. Germline V lookup: CDR1 SGHAT, CDR2 FQNNGV. V lost 3 bases to trimming and J lost 5 bases, with 10 bases between them.